The source of this T cell receptor beta chain is a study of blood T cell repertoires in COVID-19. Trimming left V 4 bases short and J 0 bases short, with 12 bases between. The CDR3 runs to 15 residues. The germline V gene encodes CDR1 SGHRS and CDR2 YFSETQ. Data came from immunoSEQ multiplex PCR; TCRdb stores just in-frame clones and leaves some out. The sample lists almost 500,000 clones, about 85% seen once, with around 7.9% in the top ten. The source of this sequence is a woman aged 60-70 years who had recovered from COVID-19. This sequence joins TRBV5-1 and TRBJ2-3; TRBD2 might be the D (6 bases). Sequences were obtained from PBMCs or T cells enriched from blood (not recorded which). CDR3 loop: CASSPRRASTDTQYF. The DNA for the CDR3 is TGCGCCAGCAGCCCTCGGAGGGCTAGCACAGATACGCAGTATTTT.